This TCR beta chain comes out of a study of blood T cell repertoires in COVID-19. For the study at large: Acute-phase and convalescent COVID-19 samples originated in the United States, Italy and Spain. T cells, B-cell-depleted T cells, or PBMCs provided the cDNA or gDNA that served as material.

Germline V gene sequence: CDR1 MNHNS, CDR2 SASEGT. The ends were cut back, 2 bases at V and 7 bases at J, with 8 bases in the middle. The CDR3 is 13 amino acids. Original methodology: Nucleated cell counts were estimated from reference gene primer amplification. Clones were sequenced by immunoSEQ multiplex PCR, and TCRdb holds only the in-frame ones, with some missing. D and trimming were read from the DNA, whereas the V and J calls and clone size are those reported in that table. The sample records 200,000 to 250,000 clones, about four fifths being singletons. The V call is TRBV6-1, the J call TRBJ1-4; D remains unclear. This receptor was obtained from a middle-aged man with active or convalescent COVID-19. The specimen sequenced was peripheral blood. CDR3 in amino acids: CASSEYSGEKLFF. The CDR3 bases are TGTGCCAGCAGTGAATACAGTGGTGAAAAACTGTTTTTT.